Listed below are T cell receptor beta chains from one sample, sequenced in a study of technical replicates of blood from a few donors. TCRdb keeps only in-frame clones here, not all; method: immunoSEQ multiplex PCR. The sample holds tens of thousands of clones, 94% seen once. Sample: T cells isolated from PBMCs. These TCRs come from a human donor in good health. CDR3s include the opening cysteine and the closing phenylalanine or tryptophan. The size field is filled for only some rows; it gives once, few, many or a size class.

J gene: TRBJ2-1
V gene: TRBV5-4
clone size: .
CDR3 protein: CASSFPGNLGNEQFF

J gene: TRBJ1-1
V gene: TRBV5-1
clone size: .
CDR3 protein: CASSLETGMTEAFF

J gene: TRBJ2-1
V gene: TRBV19
clone size: .
CDR3 protein: CASSLVPGLANEQFF

J gene: TRBJ1-1
V gene: TRBV2
clone size: once
CDR3 protein: CASSEGPGEITEAFF

J gene: TRBJ1-5
V gene: TRBV5-6
clone size: .
CDR3 protein: CASSSRGSAHNQPQHF

J gene: TRBJ2-2
V gene: TRBV18
clone size: .
CDR3 protein: CASSPPGGGITGELFF

J gene: TRBJ1-2
V gene: TRBV5-1
clone size: once
CDR3 protein: CASSLTEGNYGYTF

J gene: TRBJ2-3
V gene: TRBV7-6
clone size: .
CDR3 protein: CASSTVAGYTDTQYF

J gene: TRBJ2-2
V gene: TRBV7-3
clone size: .
CDR3 protein: CASSFLPVSGELFF

J gene: TRBJ1-1
V gene: TRBV11-2
clone size: .
CDR3 protein: CASSLHTGTHTEAFF

J gene: TRBJ1-5
V gene: TRBV9
clone size: .
CDR3 protein: CASSRDRNNQPQHF

J gene: TRBJ2-3
V gene: TRBV19
clone size: .
CDR3 protein: CASSIESGTPSNTQYF

J gene: TRBJ2-5
V gene: TRBV5-4
clone size: .
CDR3 protein: CASSLGDRGSEETQYF

J gene: TRBJ2-7
V gene: TRBV4-1
clone size: once
CDR3 protein: CASSQGWRQGISYEQYF

J gene: TRBJ2-2
V gene: TRBV7-6
clone size: .
CDR3 protein: CASSLDFGELFF

J gene: TRBJ2-1
V gene: TRBV7-6
clone size: .
CDR3 protein: CASSSLGLTSSYNEQFF

J gene: TRBJ2-6
V gene: TRBV5-4
clone size: .
CDR3 protein: CASSPPGQAGLSGANVLTF

J gene: TRBJ2-3
V gene: TRBV27
clone size: .
CDR3 protein: CASDRDYGRVGETQYF

J gene: TRBJ2-7
V gene: TRBV5-1
clone size: .
CDR3 protein: CASTLPGGAVDEEQYF

J gene: TRBJ2-1
V gene: TRBV30
clone size: .
CDR3 protein: CAWTRDRSSYNEQFF

J gene: TRBJ1-2
V gene: TRBV4-3
clone size: .
CDR3 protein: CASSHPGTVGYGYTF

J gene: TRBJ2-7
V gene: TRBV27
clone size: .
CDR3 protein: CASSLGTGGHEQYF

J gene: TRBJ2-7
V gene: TRBV6-6
clone size: once
CDR3 protein: CASSGLAGIYEQYF

J gene: TRBJ2-7
V gene: TRBV5-1
clone size: .
CDR3 protein: CASSRGQREEQYF

J gene: TRBJ1-1
V gene: TRBV4-1
clone size: few
CDR3 protein: CASSQQGVKNTEAFF

J gene: TRBJ2-7
V gene: TRBV2
clone size: .
CDR3 protein: CASSRQGWGSFSYEQYF

J gene: TRBJ1-5
V gene: TRBV6-6
clone size: once
CDR3 protein: CASSYSRTGIVQPQHF

J gene: TRBJ2-7
V gene: TRBV7-3
clone size: .
CDR3 protein: CASSFGGMDEQYF

J gene: TRBJ2-2
V gene: TRBV7-7
clone size: .
CDR3 protein: CSAGGDSGELFF

J gene: TRBJ2-1
V gene: TRBV5-6
clone size: .
CDR3 protein: CASSPGTSVFGSSYNEQFF

J gene: TRBJ2-7
V gene: TRBV30
clone size: .
CDR3 protein: CAWVPGQSYEQYF

J gene: TRBJ2-2
V gene: TRBV7-9
clone size: once
CDR3 protein: CASSLQGLRELFF

J gene: TRBJ1-2
V gene: TRBV5-1
clone size: .
CDR3 protein: CASSLRPQGQYGYTF

J gene: TRBJ1-1
V gene: TRBV4-3
clone size: .
CDR3 protein: CASSQESGYTEAFF

J gene: TRBJ2-7
V gene: TRBV11-2
clone size: .
CDR3 protein: CASSFLSYEQYF

J gene: TRBJ2-3
V gene: TRBV27
clone size: .
CDR3 protein: CASRSYGTSGTDTQYF

J gene: TRBJ2-2
V gene: TRBV13
clone size: .
CDR3 protein: CASSPRNRDRGNTGELFF

J gene: TRBJ2-1
V gene: TRBV19
clone size: .
CDR3 protein: CASRSTGYYNEQFF

J gene: TRBJ1-1
V gene: TRBV10-3
clone size: .
CDR3 protein: CAISAGDRKPEAFF